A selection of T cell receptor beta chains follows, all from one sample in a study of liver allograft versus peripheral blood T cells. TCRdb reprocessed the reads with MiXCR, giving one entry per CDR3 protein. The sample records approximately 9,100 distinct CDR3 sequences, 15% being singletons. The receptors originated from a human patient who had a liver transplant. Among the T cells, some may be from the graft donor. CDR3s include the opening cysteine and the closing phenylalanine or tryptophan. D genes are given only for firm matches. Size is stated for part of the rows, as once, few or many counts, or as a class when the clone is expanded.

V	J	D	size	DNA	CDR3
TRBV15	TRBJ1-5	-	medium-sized	TGTGCCACCAGCAGTCAGCTCACTAATCAGCCCCAGCATTTT	CATSSQLTNQPQHF
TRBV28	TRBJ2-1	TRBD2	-	TGTGCCAGCAGTTCACTAAGACTAGCGGGGGCTAATGAGCAGTTCTTC	CASSSLRLAGANEQFF
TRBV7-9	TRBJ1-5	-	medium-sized	TGTGCCAGCAGCTTAGAGGCAGTTGGGCCCCAGCATTTT	CASSLEAVGPQHF
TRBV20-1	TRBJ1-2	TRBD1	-	TGCAGTGCTGCCCCTGCGGACAGGGCTGGCTATGGCTACACCTTC	CSAAPADRAGYGYTF
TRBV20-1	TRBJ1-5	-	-	TGCAGTGCCGGGACCCACACTACAAGACAGCCCCAGCATTTT	CSAGTHTTRQPQHF
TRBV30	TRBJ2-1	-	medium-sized	TGTGCCTGGAGTGACCCCCCGACCCCCTACAATGAGCAGTTCTTC	CAWSDPPTPYNEQFF
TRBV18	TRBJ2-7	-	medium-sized	TGTGCCAGCTCACTCACAAAGACAGACTACGAGCAGTACTTC	CASSLTKTDYEQYF
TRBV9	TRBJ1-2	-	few	TGTGCCAGCAGCGTAGCCAACAGGGACTATGGCTACACCTTC	CASSVANRDYGYTF
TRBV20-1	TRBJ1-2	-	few	TGCAGTGCGTTGTTTAAGAGGGCGGAGGGCTACACCTTC	CSALFKRAEGYTF
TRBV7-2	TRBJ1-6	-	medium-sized	TGTGCCAGCAGCTCCACCAGGGTTGGGTCACCCCTCCACTTT	CASSSTRVGSPLHF
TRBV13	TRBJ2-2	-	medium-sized	TGTGCCAGCAGCCACAGCACCGGGGAGCTGTTTTTT	CASSHSTGELFF
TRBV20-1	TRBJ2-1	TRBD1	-	TGCAGTGCTCACCGGGACAGGAACATCAATGAGCAGTTCTTC	CSAHRDRNINEQFF
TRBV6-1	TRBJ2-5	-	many	TGTGCCAGCAGTGAATACCCCTTGGCGACCCAGTACTTC	CASSEYPLATQYF
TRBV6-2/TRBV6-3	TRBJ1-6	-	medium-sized	TGTGCCAGCAAAGACCCCCGAGGGAATTCACCCCTCCACTTT	CASKDPRGNSPLHF
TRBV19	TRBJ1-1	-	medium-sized	TGTGCCAGTAGGGGGGCAGCAATGAACACTGAAGCTTTCTTT	CASRGAAMNTEAFF
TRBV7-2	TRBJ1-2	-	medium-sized	TGTGCCAGCAGCTTAGCCCCCTCTCAAGGGGACGACACCTTC	CASSLAPSQGDDTF
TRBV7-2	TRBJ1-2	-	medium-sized	TGTGCCAGCAGCTTAGACGGGGTAGACGGCTACACCTTC	CASSLDGVDGYTF
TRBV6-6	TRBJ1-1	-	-	TGTGCCAGCAGTTACTCGGACAGATACCCGAAAGCTTTCTTT	CASSYSDRYPKAFF
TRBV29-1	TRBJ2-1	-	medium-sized	TGCAGCGTTGGGATTGCGGCGGTCGGAGAGTTCTTC	CSVGIAAVGEFF
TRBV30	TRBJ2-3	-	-	TGTGCCTGGAGTGTCTTGTTGGGAGAAGCAGATACGCAGTATTTT	CAWSVLLGEADTQYF
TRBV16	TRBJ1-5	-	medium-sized	TGTGCCAGCAGCCAATCAGGTCGGTCAAATCAGCCCCAGCATTTT	CASSQSGRSNQPQHF
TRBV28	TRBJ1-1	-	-	TGTGCCAGCAGTTTTAGCGGGTTGGGGTTCCCGAACACTGAAGCTTTCTTT	CASSFSGLGFPNTEAFF
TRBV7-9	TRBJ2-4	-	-	TGTGCCAGCAGCTTAGGGGGCCCGCTGGACATTCAGTACTTC	CASSLGGPLDIQYF
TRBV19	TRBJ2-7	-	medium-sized	TGTGCCAGTAGTACTGGGGATTTCTCCTACGAGCAGTACTTC	CASSTGDFSYEQYF
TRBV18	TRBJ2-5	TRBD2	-	TGTGCCAGCTCACCATCAGCCGGAGAGGGACTAGCGGGAGTACGAGAGACCCAGTACTTC	CASSPSAGEGLAGVRETQYF
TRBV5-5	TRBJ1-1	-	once	TGTGTCAGCAGCTGGCACTGGAACACTGAAGCTTTCTTT	CVSSWHWNTEAFF
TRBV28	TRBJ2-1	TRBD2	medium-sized	TGTGCCAGCGAGTCTAGCGGGGGCTCCTACAATGAGCAGTTCTTC	CASESSGGSYNEQFF
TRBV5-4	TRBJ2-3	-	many	TGTGCCAGCAGCTTGGGCCCTGCGCCCCTGACTAGCACAGATACGCAGTATTTT	CASSLGPAPLTSTDTQYF
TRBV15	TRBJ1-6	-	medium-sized	TGTGCCACCAGAAAGGGAGCACCCCTCCACTTT	CATRKGAPLHF
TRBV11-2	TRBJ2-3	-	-	TGTGCCAGCACCTGGTTTCACACAGATACGCAGTATTTT	CASTWFHTDTQYF
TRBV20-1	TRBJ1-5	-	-	TGCAGTGCGGAACAGCTTGGCAATCAGCCCCAGCATTTT	CSAEQLGNQPQHF
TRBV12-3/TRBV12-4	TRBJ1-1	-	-	TGTGCCAGCAGACCCGGGCCTCAGGGCACTGAAGCTTTCTTT	CASRPGPQGTEAFF
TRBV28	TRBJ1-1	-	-	TGTGCCAGCAGTTTATGGAACAGGCTCCTCGTGAACACTGAAGCTTTCTTT	CASSLWNRLLVNTEAFF
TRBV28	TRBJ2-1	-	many	TGTGCCAGCAGTTTGAGATCGGGTAGGGGTCAAGGGCTATCCAATGAGCAGTTCTTC	CASSLRSGRGQGLSNEQFF
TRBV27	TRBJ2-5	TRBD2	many	TGTGCCAGCAGTTCTAGCGGGGGGTACCAAGAGACCCAGTACTTC	CASSSSGGYQETQYF
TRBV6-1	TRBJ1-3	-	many	TGTGCCAGCAGTGAAGCCCTGGCGGGGGGCTTTGGAAACACCATATATTTT	CASSEALAGGFGNTIYF
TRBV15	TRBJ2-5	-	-	TGTGCCACCAGCAGAGTCCGGGGGCCGGGGTCCCAGTACTTC	CATSRVRGPGSQYF
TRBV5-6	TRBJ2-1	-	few	TGTGCCAGCAGCCTGTGGTATGAGCAGTTCTTC	CASSLWYEQFF
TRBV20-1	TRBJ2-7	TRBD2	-	TGCAGTGCTAGAGTCCCTACTAGCGGGAGAATCTACGAGCAGTACTTC	CSARVPTSGRIYEQYF
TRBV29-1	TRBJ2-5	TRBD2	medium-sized	TGCAGCGTTTTCCCGGGAGGCCGAAAAGAGACCCAGTACTTC	CSVFPGGRKETQYF
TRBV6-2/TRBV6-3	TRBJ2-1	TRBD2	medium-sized	TGTGCCAGCAGAGCGGGACTAGCGCCCTACAATGAGCAGTTCTTC	CASRAGLAPYNEQFF
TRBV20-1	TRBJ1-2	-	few	TGCAGTGCCGCGCCCTTCGGGGACTATGGCTACACCTTC	CSAAPFGDYGYTF
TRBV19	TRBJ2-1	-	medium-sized	TGTGCCAGTAGTAAACAGGGCCAGGGGTGGAATGAGCAGTTCTTC	CASSKQGQGWNEQFF
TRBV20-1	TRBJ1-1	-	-	TGCAGTGCGACGAGGACAGCGGGGTCCGGTTCTGTCTTT	CSATRTAGSGSVF
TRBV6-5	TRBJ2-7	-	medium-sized	TGTGCCAGCAGACGGGACCGACACTACGAGCAGTACTTC	CASRRDRHYEQYF
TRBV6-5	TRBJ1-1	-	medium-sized	TGTGCCAGCAGTTGGAGGCAGGGAACGAAAATTAACACTGAAGCTTTCTTT	CASSWRQGTKINTEAFF
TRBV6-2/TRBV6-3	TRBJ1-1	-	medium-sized	TGTGCCAGCAGTTACTTGGCAGAAGCTGAAGCTTTCTTT	CASSYLAEAEAFF
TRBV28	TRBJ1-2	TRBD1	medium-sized	TGTGCCAGCAGTTCGACAGGGGAGAACTATGGCTACACCTTC	CASSSTGENYGYTF
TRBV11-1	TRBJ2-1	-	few	TGTGCCAGCAGTCCAGGGGGGGGACAATATCAGTTCTTC	CASSPGGGQYQFF
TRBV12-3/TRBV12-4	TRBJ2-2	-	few	TGTGCCAGCAGTAAAAGGACGGGACAAGACACCGGGGAGCTGTTTTTT	CASSKRTGQDTGELFF
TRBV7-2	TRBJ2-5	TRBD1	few	TGTGCCAGCAGCTTAGAGACAGGGACGGAGACCCAGTACTTC	CASSLETGTETQYF
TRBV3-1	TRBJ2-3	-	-	TGTGCCAGCAGCCACCCCCGAGGGGGGGACACAGATACGCAGTATTTT	CASSHPRGGDTDTQYF
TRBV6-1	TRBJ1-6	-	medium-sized	TGTGCCAGCAGTGCCCATGGACAAGCCCCGCGATCCCTCCACTTT	CASSAHGQAPRSLHF
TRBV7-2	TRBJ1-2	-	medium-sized	TGTGCCAGCAGCTTAGACGGGGGAAACTATGGCTACACCTTC	CASSLDGGNYGYTF
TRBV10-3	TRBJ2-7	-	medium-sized	TGTGCCATCAGTGAAGGTAGGGCCCACAAGGGAACCTACGAGCAGTACTTC	CAISEGRAHKGTYEQYF